This T cell receptor beta chain was recorded in a study of cytomegalovirus exposure and HLA in healthy donors. Findings and limits, study-wide: Later analysis suggested links between common viral pathogens and several top significant clusters. Analyzed later, association rates of TCRs varied across HLA loci, with DRB1 most and HLA-C fewest.

This CDR3 contains 14 residues. Germline V gives CDR1 MNHEY, CDR2 SMNVEV (reference sequence). V shed 8 bases and J shed 2 bases, with 16 bases lying between them. Amplification used 60 Vbeta primers and 13 Jbeta primers. Authors' processing steps: Per a later analysis, the number of unique TCR beta chains was about 80 million, of which roughly 10 million were shared. Assay: immunoSEQ multiplex PCR; the TCRdb copy retains only in-frame clones and omits some. Clone size and V and J calls were adopted from that table, with D and trimming inferred from the DNA. The table includes some 130,000 clones, 77% detected once. Turning to this clone: Antigen specificity is unknown.

Sequenced sample: PBMCs. The TCR comes from a male donor in good health and CMV-seronegative. The rearrangement uses TRBV27 and TRBJ2-7; D ambiguous. DNA of the CDR3: TGTGCCAGCGGAGAGGCGGTCAGCCCCTACGAGCAGTACTTC. This codes for CASGEAVSPYEQYF.